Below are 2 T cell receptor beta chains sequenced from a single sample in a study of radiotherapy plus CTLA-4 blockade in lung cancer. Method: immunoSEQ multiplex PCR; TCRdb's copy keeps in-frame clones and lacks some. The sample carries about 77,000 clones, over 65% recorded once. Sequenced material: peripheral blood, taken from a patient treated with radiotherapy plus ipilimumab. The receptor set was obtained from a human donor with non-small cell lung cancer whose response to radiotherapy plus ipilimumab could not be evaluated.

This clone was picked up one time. CDR3 nucleotides: TGTGCCAGCAGCTCCGGACACAACACTGAAGCTTTCTTT. Translated: CASSSGHNTEAFF. The genes are TRBV7-9 and TRBJ1-1, with D possibly matching TRBD1 (5 bases). The CDR3 consists of 13 residues. Trimming left V 4 bases short and J 2 bases short, with 8 bases between. CDR1 and CDR2 from the germline V gene are SEHNR and FQNEAQ (reference sequence).

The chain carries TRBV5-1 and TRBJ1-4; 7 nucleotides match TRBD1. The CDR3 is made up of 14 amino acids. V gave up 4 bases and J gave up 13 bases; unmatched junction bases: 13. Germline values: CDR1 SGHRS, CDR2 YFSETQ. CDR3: CASSDDRAQGVLFF. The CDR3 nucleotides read TGCGCCAGCAGCGATGACAGGGCCCAAGGAGTACTGTTTTTT.